One T cell receptor (beta chain) is described in this entry. Its antigen is unidentified. The trim removed 4 bases at V and 3 bases at J, leaving 13 bases unmatched. CDR1 is SGHNT and CDR2 is YYREEE in the germline V gene (reference sequence). The CDR3 length is 17 residues. Every single patient, without exception, relapsed after autologous stem cell transplantation, and brentuximab vedotin exposure varied. Best outcomes ranged across complete response, partial response and progressive disease. Generated by immunoSEQ multiplex PCR, the TCRdb table keeps only in-frame clones and is missing some. There are just over 60,000 clones in the sample; about 91% occur only once, and about 12% lies in the top ten. The sample is drawn from a study of PD-1 blockade in classical Hodgkin lymphoma. Findings and limits, study-wide: By C4D1, CD4+ diversity increased significantly, especially in complete responders. Relapsed/refractory patients reportedly had lower baseline diversity than newly diagnosed patients.

This chain joins TRBV5-4 and TRBJ2-7, with TRBD2 identical over 10 bases. The sequencing here drew on peripheral blood mononuclear cells (PBMCs), taken at baseline. This TCR came from a human donor with classical Hodgkin lymphoma. This CDR3 is CASSQGGLARDFYEQYF. CDR3 sequence (DNA): TGTGCCAGCAGCCAAGGGGGACTAGCGCGGGATTTCTACGAGCAGTACTTC.